What follows are 15 T cell receptor beta chains derived from one specimen sequenced in a study of Graves' ophthalmopathy and Graves' hyperthyroidism. The sequenced template was RNA, covering the TCR beta CDR3 region. First-round RT-PCR used HTBI primers; second-round multiplex PCR followed. TCRdb reprocessed the multiplex PCR reads via MiXCR and lists one record per CDR3 protein. The table shows around 1,200,000 distinct CDR3 sequences, with less than 45% occurring only once. The sample comprised peripheral blood or thyroid tissue (not recorded which). The receptor set was obtained from an adult man with Graves' hyperthyroidism.

This clonotype was seen many times. This chain uses TRBV4-1 with TRBJ1-5; D unresolved. Germline CDR1 and CDR2: MGHRA and YSYEKL. This CDR3 comprises 13 residues. V lost 2 bases, J lost 4 bases, and 6 bases lay in between. The CDR3 here is CASSQPPNQPQHF. CDR3 DNA: TGCGCCAGCAGCCAACCCCCTAATCAGCCCCAGCATTTT.

The V call is TRBV6-5, the J call TRBJ2-7; no definite D call. Trimming stripped 9 bases from V and 2 bases from J, with 14 bases between. Germline V gene lookup returns CDR1 MNHEY and CDR2 SVGAGI. CDR3 size: 13 residues. The CDR3 DNA sequence: TGTGCCAGTAAGAACGCACGTCCCTACGAGCAGTACTTC. It yields the protein CASKNARPYEQYF.

A remark on this clonotype: At one end, the junction sequence differs from germline, possibly due to a read error. This chain uses TRBV6-6 with TRBJ1-2; weak D call: TRBD1 (5 bases). The V gene's germline CDR1 is MNHNY and CDR2 SVGAGI (reference sequence). The CDR3 is 14 residues long. The CDR3, as DNA: TGTGCCGGCAGTGACAACGGGGGAGGCTATGGCTACACCTTC. This codes for CAGSDNGGGYGYTF.

The chain joins TRBV19 to TRBJ2-2; 8 positions match TRBD1. The CDR3 extends over 18 amino acids. J lost 5 bases, V lost 7 bases, and 18 bases had no gene match. CDR1 LNHDA and CDR2 SQIVND come from the germline V gene (reference sequence). CDR3 loop: CASTTPSDRGIETGELFF. DNA of the CDR3: TGTGCCAGTACCACCCCCTCCGACAGGGGAATTGAGACCGGGGAGCTGTTTTTT.

V is TRBV12-3 or TRBV12-4 and J is TRBJ2-7, with D maybe TRBD1 (6 bases). The CDR3 is 13 residues long. V was trimmed by 6 bases and J by 2 bases, leaving 11 bases between them. The CDR3 spells CASSQQGPYEQYF. CDR3 DNA sequence: TGTGCCAGCAGCCAACAGGGTCCCTACGAGCAGTACTTC.

The J gene is TRBJ2-7, the V gene TRBV4-3; tentative D call: TRBD1 (6 bases). The CDR3 runs 16 residues. Germline CDR1 and CDR2: LGHNA and YSLEER. V was cut by 0 bases and J by 3 bases, with 15 bases left in between. CDR3 region: CASSQEGDTSFYEQYF. Here the CDR3 DNA reads TGCGCCAGCAGCCAAGAGGGGGACACTTCCTTCTACGAGCAGTACTTC.

This clonotype was observed at least ten times. The chain uses TRBV6-6 and TRBJ1-2, with D uncertain. The CDR3 consists of 12 residues. CDR1 and CDR2 from the germline V gene are MNHNY and SVGAGI (reference sequence). Trimming removed 5 bases at V and 5 bases at J, with 9 bases between. In DNA, the CDR3 is TGTGCCAGCAGTATGGACGGATATGGCTACACCTTC. Its translation: CASSMDGYGYTF.

This rearrangement joins TRBV7-2 to TRBJ1-2; the match to TRBD1 covers 7 bases. The CDR3 runs to 16 residues. CDR1 SGHTA and CDR2 FQGNSA come from the germline V gene. After removal of 2 bases from V and 7 bases from J, the junction contained 13 bases not matched to a gene. CDR3 bases: TGTGCCAGCAGCTTAAACTGGGACAGTGGGGCTAGTGGCTACACCTTC. Translated: CASSLNWDSGASGYTF.

The chain employs TRBV2 and TRBJ1-1, with a tentative D call TRBD1 (5 bases). V was clipped by 11 bases and J by 0 bases, with 16 bases between them. Germline loops: CDR1 SNHLY, CDR2 FYNNEI. The CDR3 spans 14 residues. The CDR3 here is CAGRGGNLNTEAFF. The CDR3 nucleotides read TGTGCCGGGAGGGGAGGGAACCTGAACACTGAAGCTTTCTTT.

This clonotype was counted a few times. This rearrangement joins TRBV12-3 or TRBV12-4 to TRBJ1-2; D is unresolved. The CDR3 runs 12 residues. The V gene lost 3 bases and the J gene lost 10 bases, with 12 bases spanning the gap. The DNA for the CDR3 is TGTGCCAGCAGTTTCGTCTTGGCCTACTACACCTTC. Its translation: CASSFVLAYYTF.

Turning to this clonotype: A single base separates this from a much larger clone, so it may be a read error. V gene TRBV20-1 combines with J gene TRBJ2-5; 8 bases map to TRBD1. With V trimmed by 3 bases and J by 7 bases, 16 bases remained unmatched. The CDR3 covers 16 residues. Germline V gene data show CDR1 as DFQATT and CDR2 as SNEGSKA (reference sequence). In DNA form, the CDR3 reads TGCAGTGCTAGGGACCCTACAGGGGGACGGCTAGGGACCCAGTACTTC. Translating gives CSARDPTGGRLGTQYF.

V usage is TRBV20-1 and J usage is TRBJ2-2; TRBD2 might be the D (5 bases). V lost 0 bases to trimming and J lost 4 bases, with 15 bases between them. Germline CDR1 reads DFQATT; CDR2 reads SNEGSKA (reference sequence). CDR3 length: 16 residues. The CDR3 DNA follows: TGCAGTGCTAGAGATCGTAGGACTGAAAGCACCGGGGAGCTGTTTTTT. Protein product: CSARDRRTESTGELFF.

About this clonotype itself: A read error may be the cause here, since a much bigger clone is one base away. This chain connects TRBV12-3 or TRBV12-4 to TRBJ1-1; D unresolved. The CDR3 runs to 12 residues. Trimming cost V 7 bases and J 5 bases, with 11 bases left between them. Written as DNA, the CDR3 is TGTGCCAGCACCCTGGCACAGACTGAAGCTTTCTTT. Its translation: CASTLAQTEAFF.

This clonotype came up a few times. CDR3 loop: CAISEGAGPGGHEQYF. CDR3 nucleotides: TGTGCCATCTCAGAGGGGGCGGGACCCGGCGGGCACGAGCAGTACTTC. J is TRBJ2-7 and V is TRBV10-3; D possibly corresponds to TRBD1 (7 bases). The germline CDR1 and CDR2 sequences are ENHRY and SYGVKD. CDR3 size: 16 residues. Trimming took off 8 bases at V and 5 bases at J, with 25 bases between the two ends.

About this clonotype: A much bigger clone sits one base away, suggesting this may be a read error. The CDR3 ends on some other residue instead of the conserved phenylalanine or tryptophan, so this is likely a read error. The V call is TRBV12-3 or TRBV12-4, the J call TRBJ1-2, with D uncertain. CDR3 size: 13 residues. V lost 1 base to trimming and J lost 6 bases, with 9 bases between them. The CDR3 nucleotides read TGTGCCAGCAGTTTAGGGACGCTTCATGGCTACACCATC. Its translation is CASSLGTLHGYTI.